This TCR beta chain is drawn from a study of regulatory T cells in long-lasting Graves disease (dated by TCRdb to the early 2020s). With regard to the full study: In the newly diagnosed Graves' disease group, patients had been taking antithyroid drugs for less than 3 months. The study was registered as a clinical trial and conducted in China. This study used TCR sequencing and RNA sequencing of peripheral blood to compare persistent Graves' disease patients against newly diagnosed Graves' disease patients. A total of some 33 samples were covered by TCR sequencing, comprising some 13 persistent and around 20 newly diagnosed Graves' disease patients.

This clonotype occurred many times. The antigen this receptor binds is unknown. Per-base qualities were not stored, and no clone one base away is much larger. Study-wide findings and limitations: The study examined only peripheral blood because the primary lesion, thyroid tissue, could not be accessed. Only the TCR beta chain was sequenced and analyzed. Patients with persistent disease shared more public clonotypes (around 3,000) than newly diagnosed patients did (966). Persistent Graves' disease patients showed lower TCR Shannon entropy and fewer highly expanded clones than newly diagnosed patients, suggesting clonal expansion. Preferential use of TRBV28, TRBJ1-2 and TRBJ2-5 was observed in persistent disease, whereas TRBV20-1 and TRBJ2-1 were favored in newly diagnosed disease. As a limitation, the authors acknowledged that the small sample size may reduce accuracy.

Preparation of the library involved multiplex PCR. Sequenced on an Illumina HiSeq 4000. iRepertoire HTBI primers and Arm-PCR amplification of CDR3 regions were used to construct TCR beta libraries. Before sequencing, the PCR products went through gel purification. The paper's processing steps were these. Across samples, around 58 TRBV and 13 to 15 TRBJ segments were identified and used for gene usage analysis of CDR3 amino acid clonotypes. COPE and FqMerger were used to merge the filtered high-quality paired reads into contigs. BLAST was used to align contigs to the IMGT TRBV, TRBD and TRBJ reference genes, and CDR3 was defined following IMGT. Highly expanded clones were defined as clonotypes with a frequency above 0.1%. Repertoire diversity was measured by Shannon entropy, and V-J evenness by the Gini coefficient. A clonotype found in more than one individual was treated as public. TCRdb itself trimmed the public reads at Q25 with fastp, ran MiXCR and retained productive beta chains. Entries are consolidated by CDR3 protein sequence, retaining the most common genes and DNA. TCRdb's processing, not the study's, gives the V and J calls here. The sample contains roughly 530,000 distinct CDR3 sequences, around 16% of them found a single time. Jointly, the top ten make up approximately 25% of the sample.

The sample's time point label is to be understood as: newly diagnosed GD, antithyroid drugs for less than 3 months. RNA was extracted from PBMCs in TRIzol for both TCR sequencing and RNA sequencing. Graves' disease was diagnosed according to American Thyroid Association guidelines. Patients for the study were recruited at an endocrinology department in Xi'an, China. From each patient, approximately 9.9 milliliters of peripheral blood was collected into an EDTA anticoagulant tube. Ficoll Paque Plus density gradient separation was used to isolate PBMCs, and no additional T cell sorting was done. An Agilent 2100 Bioanalyzer and agarose gel were used to assess RNA quality, and a NanoDrop 2000 was used to measure RNA concentration. The CDR3, cysteine through phenylalanine, is 15 amino acids long. The kept DNA is CDR3 alone, 45 bases in frame from the first base. CDR1 MNHNS and CDR2 SASEGT are derived from the germline V gene. The V end loses 3 bases and the J end loses 3 bases, and a stretch of 14 bases separates them.

The sample was also linked to a second study, of T cells in Graves' hyperthyroidism and ophthalmopathy. The second study's authors report: Graves' hyperthyroidism was defined as stable when no progression to ophthalmopathy occurred over 18 months of follow-up. Hyperthyroidism patients were newly diagnosed, with disease duration under 2 months, and aged 18 to 65 years. Exclusion was applied to patients with uncontrolled infections, other autoimmune diseases, pregnancy or lactation. Diagnoses were established on the basis of clinical symptoms, serum thyroxine and TRAb, thyroid ultrasound, and orbital computed tomography. The TCR CDR3 was subjected to a first round of RT-PCR using the HTBI primer set and the Qiagen OneStep RT-PCR kit. Most expanded thyroid clonotypes (frequency above 0.001) were also detected in blood, a finding suggesting that blood repertoires may reflect thyroid immune responses. A model built on a 13 V-J signature distinguished ophthalmopathy from stable hyperthyroidism, reaching 87.88% sensitivity and around 81% specificity in cross-validation and 80%/75% in testing. During validation, the model predicted progression to ophthalmopathy a median of roughly 7.1 months ahead of onset, with roughly 65% sensitivity and about 75% specificity. TCR V-J signatures able to tell the groups apart were searched for in a discovery cohort of about a hundred patients, of whom more than 40 had Graves' ophthalmopathy and more than 55 had stable Graves' hyperthyroidism. Whether ophthalmopathy could be predicted prospectively was tested in an independent validation cohort made up of about 20 hyperthyroidism patients plus 17 patients who later progressed to ophthalmopathy. For training and testing, the 100 or so patients in the discovery cohort were randomly divided in a 7:3 ratio. In addition, the study compared T-cell repertoires in thyroid tissue and in blood from six Graves' hyperthyroidism patients. Once sampling was done, hyperthyroidism patients were given methimazole at a starting dose of 30 mg daily, whereas ophthalmopathy patients were given high-dose intravenous methylprednisolone. Libraries were constructed in a second round of multiplex PCR, after which size selection and purification were performed. The libraries were sequenced on an Illumina HiSeq2000 using paired-end 100 bp reads. SOAPnuke was used to process the raw data, removing reads that contained adapters or uncalled bases, had a mean Phred below 15, or lacked an exact match to the constant primer or identifier. COPE v1.2.5 was used to merge the high-quality paired reads, and each unique nucleotide sequence was defined as a clonotype. Clonotypes were aligned to IMGT TRBV, TRBD and TRBJ reference segments using MiTCR v1.1. The analysis was restricted to V-J combinations with a frequency above 0.0001, which together covered about 99% of the repertoires. A TCS score was defined as the ratio of F50 (clonal expansion) to E x V (chaos), with BLOSUM62-based TCRdist applied between CDR3 peptides within each V-J. Welch's t-statistics and random forest reduced roughly 500 V-J features to 13, which were used in a naive Bayes classifier (R e1071). Sample size was not statistically predetermined, and investigators were not blinded to group allocation. According to the paper, TCR Vbeta CDR3 sequencing was carried out on about 140 peripheral blood samples, which came from over 40 ophthalmopathy, approximately 72 hyperthyroidism and some 17 progressor patients.

Here the chain combines TRBV6-1 and TRBJ1-2; possibly the D gene is TRBD1, per 6 matching bases. Here the sequenced sample was peripheral blood mononuclear cells (PBMCs), taken at new diagnosis, from a patient treated with antithyroid drugs. This TCR derives from a woman between 40 and 65 years old with Graves disease. Donor details come from another sample of the same person, matched by shared clones. The sequence in DNA is TGTGCCAGCAGTGACGACAGGTCCCTTTACTATGGCTACACCTTC. It codes for CASSDDRSLYYGYTF.